This T cell receptor beta chain derives from a study of T cells after yellow fever vaccination. Study-level points and caveats: A large majority of primary-vaccination clones showed up again after the booster (approximately 95% CD4, roughly 88% CD8). Repertoires obtained by FACS sorting could include abundant clonotypes that entered as contaminants from the bulk population.

This CDR3 is built from 16 residues. The V segment lost 2 bases and the J segment 3 bases; nucleotides outside the gene matches: 10. Germline CDR1 and CDR2: SEHNR and FQNEAQ (reference sequence). Worth noting for this clonotype: Its antigen is currently unknown.

One entry per CDR3 protein, called by TCRdb with MiXCR from the 5' RACE reads. The table records under 550,000 distinct CDR3 sequences, 21% of them present only once. This TCR came from a man aged 18 to 29 who received the YFV17D yellow fever vaccine. This specimen consisted of PBMCs, obtained more than 20 days after the first yellow fever vaccination. This rearrangement joins TRBV7-9 to TRBJ2-7; TRBD1 agrees at 7 bases. The DNA of the CDR3 is TGTGCCAGCAGCTTATATGAGGGGACAGAAAACTACGAGCAGTACTTC. It translates to CASSLYEGTENYEQYF.